One sample yielded the 4 T cell receptor beta chains listed below, sequenced in a study of blood T cell repertoires in COVID-19. Assay used: immunoSEQ multiplex PCR; TCRdb lists only in-frame clones, some missing. The sample has hundreds of thousands of clones; approximately 90% are singletons. The material sequenced was peripheral blood. These receptors were collected from a woman aged 40 to 50 who had recovered from COVID-19.

This sequence joins TRBV4-3 and TRBJ1-1; no reliable D call. The CDR3 covers 14 residues. The ends were cut back, 2 bases at V and 5 bases at J, with 12 bases in the middle. The germline V gene has CDR1 LGHNA and CDR2 YSLEER. This chain's CDR3 is CASSQSRGRTEAFF. The CDR3 region has the DNA TGCGCCAGCAGCCAATCCCGGGGTAGGACTGAAGCTTTCTTT.

The chain couples TRBV19 to TRBJ2-7, with 8 bases that match TRBD2. The V and J ends lost 5 bases and 0 bases, in that order; junction bases with no gene match: 6. CDR1 LNHDA and CDR2 SQIVND come from the germline V gene (reference sequence). The CDR3 consists of 15 residues. This CDR3 is CASSWGLEASYEQYF. CDR3 bases: TGTGCCAGTAGTTGGGGACTAGAAGCCTCCTACGAGCAGTACTTC.

The chain is built from TRBV6-4 and TRBJ2-5; D is possibly TRBD2 (5 bases). Germline V gene lookup returns CDR1 MRHNA and CDR2 SNTAGT. V was cut by 0 bases and J by 5 bases, with 16 bases left in between. The CDR3 is made up of 16 amino acids. The CDR3 loop is CASSDSGGRWEETQYF. As DNA, the CDR3 is TGTGCCAGCAGTGACTCTGGTGGGAGATGGGAGGAGACCCAGTACTTC.

The rearrangement joins TRBV19 to TRBJ2-2, with 13 bases matching TRBD2. Trimming removed 6 bases from V and 3 bases from J; junction bases left unmatched: 10. CDR3 length: 18 amino acids. Germline V gene data show CDR1 as LNHDA and CDR2 as SQIVND (reference sequence). The CDR3: CASSPRTSGSGYTGELFF. The CDR3 region has the DNA TGTGCCAGTAGCCCCAGGACTAGCGGGAGCGGGTACACCGGGGAGCTGTTTTTT. Complete variable domain (other parts from reference TRBV19 and TRBJ2-2): DGGITQSPKYLFRKEGQNVTLSCEQNLNHDAMYWYRQDPGQGLRLIYYSQIVNDFQKGDIAEGYSVSREKKESFPLTVTSAQKNPTAFYLCASSPRTSGSGYTGELFFGEGSRLTVL.